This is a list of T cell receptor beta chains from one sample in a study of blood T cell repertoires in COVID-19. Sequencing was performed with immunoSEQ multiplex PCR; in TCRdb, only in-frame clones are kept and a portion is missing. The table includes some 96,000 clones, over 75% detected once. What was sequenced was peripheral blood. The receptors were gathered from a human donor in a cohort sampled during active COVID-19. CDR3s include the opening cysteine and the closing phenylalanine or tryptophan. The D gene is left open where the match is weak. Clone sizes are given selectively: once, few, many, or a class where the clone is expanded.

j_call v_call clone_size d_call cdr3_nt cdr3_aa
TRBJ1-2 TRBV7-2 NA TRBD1 TGTGCCAGCAGCTCGCAGGGGGTGGGCTACACCTTC CASSSQGVGYTF
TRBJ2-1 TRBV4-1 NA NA TGCGCCAGCAGTTATACAGGGAACAATGAGCAGTTCTTC CASSYTGNNEQFF
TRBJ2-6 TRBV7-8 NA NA TGTGCCAGCAGCAAAGTGGCAGGGCTCGGGGCCAACGTCCTGACTTTC CASSKVAGLGANVLTF
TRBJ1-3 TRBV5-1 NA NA TGCGCCAGCAGCCCTAACTTACCTGGAAACACCATATATTTT CASSPNLPGNTIYF
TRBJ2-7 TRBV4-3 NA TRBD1 TGCGCCAGCAGCGTTGGCAGGGGGACCGAGCAGTACTTC CASSVGRGTEQYF
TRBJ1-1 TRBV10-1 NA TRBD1 TGCGCCAGCGCTCAGGACAGGGGGCTTGAGGCTTTCTTT CASAQDRGLEAFF
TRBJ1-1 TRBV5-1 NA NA TGCGCCAGCACCGCTCGGACAGCTGAAATAAACACTGAAGCTTTCTTT CASTARTAEINTEAFF
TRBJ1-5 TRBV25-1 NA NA TGTGCCAGCAGTGACAGGGACAATCAGCCCCAGCATTTT CASSDRDNQPQHF
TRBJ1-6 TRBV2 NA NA TGTGCCAGCCGGAACGACCATCGGGTTTATAATTCACCCCTCCACTTT CASRNDHRVYNSPLHF
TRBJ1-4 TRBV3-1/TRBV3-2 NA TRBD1 TGTGCCAGCAGCCACGAACCGGGACAGGGTAACGAAAAACTGTTTTTT CASSHEPGQGNEKLFF
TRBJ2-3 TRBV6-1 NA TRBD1 TGTGCCAGCAGTGAACAGGGGGCGATCACAGATACGCAGTATTTT CASSEQGAITDTQYF
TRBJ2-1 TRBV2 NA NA TGTGCCAGCAGTCGTGGGCTCTATGAGCAGTTCTTC CASSRGLYEQFF
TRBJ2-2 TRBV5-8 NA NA TGTGCCAGCAGCCGAGGGATCTCGGTCACCGGGGAGCTGTTTTTT CASSRGISVTGELFF
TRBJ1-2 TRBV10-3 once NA TGTGCCATCAGTGAGTCCCCCCCTGCGAGTGGCTACACCTTC CAISESPPASGYTF
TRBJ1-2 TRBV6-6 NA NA TGTGCCAGCAGACAAACGCTTAACTATGGCTACACCTTC CASRQTLNYGYTF
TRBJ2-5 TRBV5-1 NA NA TGCGCCAGCAGTTATCAGCGGATCCAAGAGACCCAGTACTTC CASSYQRIQETQYF
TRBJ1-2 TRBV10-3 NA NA TGTGCCATCAGTGAAGCCCAGGGAAGGTATGGCTACACCTTC CAISEAQGRYGYTF
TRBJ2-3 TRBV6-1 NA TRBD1 TGTGCCAGCAGTGAAGACAGGGGGCGCACAGATACGCAGTATTTT CASSEDRGRTDTQYF
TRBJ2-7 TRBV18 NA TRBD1 TGTGCCAGCTCACCTGAGCAGGGGGCCGGCGAGCAGTACTTC CASSPEQGAGEQYF
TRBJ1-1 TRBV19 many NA TGTGCCAGTAGCTCGACAGCGGGCGCTCACACTGAAGCTTTCTTT CASSSTAGAHTEAFF
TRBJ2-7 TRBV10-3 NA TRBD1 TGTGCCATCAGTGAGTTTGGACAGGCGGCCGAGCAGTACTTC CAISEFGQAAEQYF
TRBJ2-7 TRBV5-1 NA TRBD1 TGCGCCAGCAGCCCGTACGGGACAGGGGACGAGCAGTACTTC CASSPYGTGDEQYF
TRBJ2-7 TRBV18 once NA TGTGCCAGCTCACCCTCAGGGGACGAGCAGTACTTC CASSPSGDEQYF
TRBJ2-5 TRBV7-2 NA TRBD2 TGTGCCAGCAGCTTACTAGCGGGAGAAGAGACCCAGTACTTC CASSLLAGEETQYF
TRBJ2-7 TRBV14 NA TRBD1 TGTGCCAGCAGCCGCCGTGGACAGGCTCTCGAGCAGTACTTC CASSRRGQALEQYF
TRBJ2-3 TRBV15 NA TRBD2 TGTGCCACCAGCAGAGCTAGCGGGGGAACCCCGAGCACAGATACGCAGTATTTT CATSRASGGTPSTDTQYF
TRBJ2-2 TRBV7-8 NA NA TGTGCCACCAGGAGACTTTCGAACACCGGGGAGCTGTTTTTT CATRRLSNTGELFF
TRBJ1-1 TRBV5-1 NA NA TGCGCCAGCAGCCCCCTGGGGCAGGCCCAGGAAGCTTTCTTT CASSPLGQAQEAFF
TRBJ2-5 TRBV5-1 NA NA TGCGCCAGCAGGCGCCTCCTAGGAATCCAAGAGACCCAGTACTTC CASRRLLGIQETQYF
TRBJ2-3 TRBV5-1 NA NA TGCGCCAGCAGCTTGGGGGAGAACACAGATACGCAGTATTTT CASSLGENTDTQYF
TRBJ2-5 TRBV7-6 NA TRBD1 TGTGCCAGCAGCTTAGGGGGACAGGGGGCCTCTGAGACCCAGTACTTC CASSLGGQGASETQYF
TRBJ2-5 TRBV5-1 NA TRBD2 TGCGCCAGCAGCTTGGGGGCTAGCGGGGCGGGAGAGACCCAGTACTTC CASSLGASGAGETQYF
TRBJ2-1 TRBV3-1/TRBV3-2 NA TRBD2 TGTGCCAGCAGCCCGGGACTAGACTACAATGAGCAGTTCTTC CASSPGLDYNEQFF
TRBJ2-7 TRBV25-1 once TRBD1 TGTGCCAGCAGTGAGGGACAGAGCTCCTACGAGCAGTACTTC CASSEGQSSYEQYF
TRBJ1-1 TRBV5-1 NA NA TGCGCCAGCAGCGTAAACAGGAACACTGAAGCTTTCTTT CASSVNRNTEAFF
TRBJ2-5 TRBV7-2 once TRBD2 TGTGCCAGCAGCTCTAGCGGGGGGAAAGAGACCCAGTACTTC CASSSSGGKETQYF
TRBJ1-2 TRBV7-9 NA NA TGTGCCAGCAGCCTAGCGGGGGGCTATGGCTACACCTTC CASSLAGGYGYTF
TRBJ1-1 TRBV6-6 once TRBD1 TGTGCCAGCAGCTCCGACAGGGGCCCGACTGAAGCTTTCTTT CASSSDRGPTEAFF